The 23 T cell receptor beta chains presented below share a single source sample, sequenced in a study of T cell changes during pregnancy in multiple sclerosis. Sequenced by immunoSEQ multiplex PCR; TCRdb stores in-frame clones only, minus some. This table holds 42,000 or so clones, around 90% found once. The sample in question was CD4+ T cells from peripheral blood mononuclear cells, obtained after pregnancy. Receptors originate from a female donor with multiple sclerosis, enrolled in a pregnancy study.

The V and J genes are TRBV2 and TRBJ2-1, with 10 bases fitting TRBD1. Trimming at V came to 0 bases and at J to 9 bases, leaving 2 bases not matched to a gene. The CDR3 spans 14 residues. Germline CDR1 reads SNHLY; CDR2 reads FYNNEI. The CDR3: CASSEAGQGTEQFF. As DNA, the CDR3 is TGTGCCAGCAGTGAAGCGGGACAGGGGACTGAGCAGTTCTTC.

The V gene is TRBV6-1, the J gene TRBJ1-1; TRBD1 aligns across 8 bases. This CDR3 is 14 amino acids long. Germline V lookup: CDR1 MNHNS, CDR2 SASEGT. Trimming removed 5 bases from V and 0 bases from J; junction bases left unmatched: 2. In nucleotides, the CDR3 is TGTGCCAGCAGTTTGGACAGGGTGAACACTGAAGCTTTCTTT. It is translated as CASSLDRVNTEAFF.

The CDR3 DNA reads as TGTGCCAGCAGCAAAGCGCTATCTGTTTCGAGCTACGAGCAGTACTTC. Amino acid sequence: CASSKALSVSSYEQYF. This chain joins TRBV21-1 and TRBJ2-7; the table's D call TRBD2 went unverified against the DNA. TRBV21-1 is assigned pseudogene status. This CDR3 contains 16 residues.

A few counts support this clone. The chain couples TRBV7-2 to TRBJ1-6; 10 bases line up with TRBD1. J was trimmed by 3 bases and V by 4 bases; bases with no gene match: 3. CDR3 size: 16 residues. Germline V gives CDR1 SGHTA, CDR2 FQGNSA. The CDR3 DNA reads TGTGCCAGCAGCTCCCGGGACAGGGGCTATAATTCACCCCTCCACTTT. This codes for CASSSRDRGYNSPLHF.

The rearrangement uses TRBV11-2 and TRBJ2-3, with 7 bases fitting TRBD2. The CDR3 sequence is 15 residues long. The germline V gene has CDR1 SGHAT and CDR2 FQNNGV. J lost 2 bases, V lost 5 bases, and 7 bases had no gene match. The CDR3 DNA follows: TGTGCCAGCAGCGGTTGGGGGGGGACCACAGATACGCAGTATTTT. Encoded protein: CASSGWGGTTDTQYF.

The rearrangement joins TRBV7-2 to TRBJ2-1, with 7 bases that match TRBD2. The V segment lost 4 bases and the J segment 6 bases; nucleotides outside the gene matches: 9. This CDR3 spans 15 amino acids. The germline gives CDR1 SGHTA, CDR2 FQGNSA. The CDR3 here is CASSWSSGASNEQFF. CDR3 nucleotide sequence: TGTGCCAGCAGCTGGTCTAGCGGCGCCTCCAATGAGCAGTTCTTC.

This clone showed up just once. This chain links TRBV18 with TRBJ2-5, with TRBD1 matching over 7 bases. The V and J ends lost 3 bases and 6 bases, in that order; junction bases with no gene match: 10. The CDR3 consists of 15 residues. Germline V CDR1 and CDR2: KGHSH, LQKENI. DNA for the CDR3: TGTGCCAGCTCACCCGACAGGGCCCTGGGTCAGACCCAGTACTTC. Protein product: CASSPDRALGQTQYF.

Here the CDR3 reads CASRPGQLNTGELFF. CDR3 coding DNA: TGCGCCAGCAGGCCCGGACAGCTGAACACCGGGGAGCTGTTTTTT. The gene calls are TRBV5-1 and TRBJ2-2, with TRBD1 as a possible D gene (6 bases). Germline V lookup: CDR1 SGHRS, CDR2 YFSETQ. The CDR3 has 15 residues. V was pared by 5 bases and J by 1 base, with 12 bases between.

J is TRBJ1-3 and V is TRBV11-2; TRBD1 might be the D (5 bases). The germline V gene encodes CDR1 SGHAT and CDR2 FQNNGV. Trimming stripped 4 bases from V and 0 bases from J, with 10 bases between. CDR3 length equals 15 residues. CDR3 protein: CASSSQVYSGNTIYF. CDR3 nucleotides: TGTGCCAGCAGCTCACAGGTTTACTCTGGAAACACCATATATTTT.

The chain couples TRBV6-1 to TRBJ1-5; tentatively, D is TRBD1 (5 bases). The CDR3 totals 19 residues. Germline CDR1 and CDR2: MNHNS and SASEGT. V was clipped by 0 bases and J by 4 bases, with 22 bases between them. In DNA form, the CDR3 reads TGTGCCAGCAGTGAAGCCCTTTTGACGGGACTCTTAAGAAATCAGCCCCAGCATTTT. Amino acids: CASSEALLTGLLRNQPQHF.

In DNA, the CDR3 is TGTGCCAGCAGCCGGGACAGGGGCACGGCCGGGGAGCTGTTTTTT. Amino acids: CASSRDRGTAGELFF. The V and J genes are TRBV5-4 and TRBJ2-2, with 10 bases lining up with TRBD1. Germline V lookup: CDR1 SGHNT, CDR2 YYREEE (reference sequence). V gave up 4 bases and J gave up 6 bases; unmatched junction bases: 6. The CDR3 covers 15 residues.

This clone came up once. This sequence joins TRBV4-2 and TRBJ2-7; D is possibly TRBD2 (6 bases). The germline V gene encodes CDR1 LGHNA and CDR2 YNFKEQ. The germline V and J ends were trimmed by 1 base and 5 bases, with 9 bases remaining between them. The CDR3 has 13 amino acids. CDR3 amino acids: CASSQGGRNEQYF. The CDR3 region has the DNA TGTGCCAGCAGCCAAGGAGGGAGGAACGAGCAGTACTTC.

The rearrangement links TRBV4-3 to TRBJ1-6; 10 bases agree with TRBD1. The CDR3 length is 19 residues. Germline CDR1 is LGHNA and CDR2 is YSLEER. J lost 0 bases, V lost 0 bases, and 5 bases had no gene match. CDR3 sequence: CASSQDGGQGSSYNSPLHF. CDR3 sequence (DNA): TGCGCCAGCAGCCAAGATGGGGGACAGGGGAGCTCCTATAATTCACCCCTCCACTTT.

V usage is TRBV30 and J usage is TRBJ1-4, with 9 bases matching TRBD1. CDR1 and CDR2 (germline): GTSNPN, SVGIG (reference sequence). With V trimmed by 0 bases and J by 10 bases, 9 bases remained unmatched. The CDR3 extends over 15 amino acids. Here the CDR3 DNA reads TGTGCCTGGAGTGTACAGACAGGGGGTCTCGGAAAACTGTTTTTT. Translated: CAWSVQTGGLGKLFF.

This CDR3 is CASSRPAGSSTDTQYF. DNA for the CDR3: TGCGCCAGCAGTCGGCCGGCGGGGTCAAGCACAGATACGCAGTATTTT. The V and J genes are TRBV4-1 and TRBJ2-3, with D perhaps TRBD2 (6 bases). CDR1 is MGHRA and CDR2 is YSYEKL in the germline V gene. The CDR3 has 16 residues. Trimming stripped 6 bases from V and 0 bases from J, with 16 bases between.

Turning to this clone: Different DNA sequences within this sample yield the same CDR3. The V and J genes are TRBV5-1 and TRBJ2-1; 7 nucleotides line up with TRBD1. The CDR3 is made up of 13 amino acids. The V segment lost 3 bases and the J segment 5 bases; nucleotides outside the gene matches: 2. Germline V gives CDR1 SGHRS, CDR2 YFSETQ. CDR3 protein: CASSWGQNNEQFF. In DNA, the CDR3 is TGCGCCAGCAGCTGGGGACAGAACAATGAGCAGTTCTTC. Full variable domain (outside the CDR3, taken from reference TRBV5-1 and TRBJ2-1): KAGVTQTPRYLIKTRGQQVTLSCSPISGHRSVSWYQQTPGQGLQFLFEYFSETQRNKGNFPGRFSGRQFSNSRSEMNVSTLELGDSALYLCASSWGQNNEQFFGPGTRLTVL.

This chain uses TRBV7-6 with TRBJ1-6, with D possibly being TRBD1 (5 bases). Trimming shortened V by 5 bases and J by 3 bases, and 11 bases separated the two germline ends. This CDR3 comprises 15 residues. Germline lookup yields CDR1 SGHVS and CDR2 FNYEAQ. The CDR3 coding sequence is TGTGCCAGCAGCCTCGCCGGGGGCTATAATTCACCCCTCCACTTT. Protein: CASSLAGGYNSPLHF.

The rearrangement uses TRBV27 and TRBJ2-4; D possibly corresponds to TRBD1 (5 bases). This CDR3 is 16 amino acids long. Between the trimmed V and J ends, which lost 2 bases and 3 bases, there was a span of 14 bases. The germline V gene has CDR1 MNHEY and CDR2 SMNVEV (reference sequence). CDR3 residues: CASSLLQGVGKNIQYF. CDR3 sequence (DNA): TGTGCCAGCAGTTTACTTCAAGGGGTTGGCAAAAACATTCAGTACTTC.

This chain connects TRBV30 to TRBJ1-2, with no clear D. Germline V CDR1 and CDR2: GTSNPN, SVGIG (reference sequence). The CDR3 has 14 residues. V was cut by 0 bases and J by 1 base, with 9 bases left in between. The CDR3 spells CAWSVAGINYGYTF. CDR3 nucleotide sequence: TGTGCCTGGAGTGTAGCCGGGATTAACTATGGCTACACCTTC. Using reference TRBV30 and TRBJ1-2 for the parts outside the CDR3, the full variable domain is SQTIHQWPATLVQPVGSPLSLECTVEGTSNPNLYWYRQAAGRGLQLLFYSVGIGQISSEVPQNLSASRPQDRQFILSSKKLLLSDSGFYLCAWSVAGINYGYTFGSGTRLTVV.

This chain joins TRBV19 and TRBJ1-4; D call uncertain. With 6 bases removed from V and 3 bases from J, the gap between germline ends came to 14 bases. CDR3 length: 15 residues. CDR1 and CDR2 (germline): LNHDA, SQIVND (reference sequence). The CDR3 protein is CASRPSGISNEKLFF. CDR3 coding DNA: TGTGCCAGTAGACCCTCCGGGATTTCTAATGAAAAACTGTTTTTT.

This sequence joins TRBV6-1 and TRBJ1-1; TRBD1 matches at 9 bases. The CDR3 length is 14 residues. Trimming removed 6 bases from V and 7 bases from J; junction bases left unmatched: 9. The germline V gene encodes CDR1 MNHNS and CDR2 SASEGT. The CDR3 protein is CASRAGTGFGEAFF. CDR3 DNA sequence: TGTGCCAGCAGAGCCGGGACAGGGTTTGGTGAAGCTTTCTTT.

This chain uses TRBV2 with TRBJ1-4; the D gene is possibly TRBD1 (5 bases). The CDR3 has 15 amino acids. The germline V and J ends were trimmed by 3 bases and 8 bases, with 16 bases remaining between them. In germline, CDR1 is SNHLY, CDR2 FYNNEI. CDR3 sequence reads: CASSEFRGREEKLFF. CDR3 DNA sequence: TGTGCCAGCAGTGAGTTTAGGGGCCGGGAGGAAAAACTGTTTTTT.

V usage is TRBV4-3 and J usage is TRBJ1-1; D is undetermined. Deletions cut 0 bases from V and 7 bases from J, with 15 bases between. Germline assignment: CDR1 LGHNA and CDR2 YSLEER. This CDR3 has 15 residues. CDR3 loop: CASSQDASGGVEAFF. Written as DNA, the CDR3 is TGCGCCAGCAGCCAAGATGCTTCGGGAGGAGTTGAAGCTTTCTTT.